Listed below are T cell receptor beta chains from one sample, sequenced in a study of T cell repertoires in cytomegalovirus infection. Their antigens remain unidentified. TCRdb fed the reads into MiXCR, producing one record per CDR3 protein. The data show roughly 860,000 distinct CDR3 sequences, 30% to 35% seen once. This material consisted of cultured CD8+ T cells from PBMCs, taken from culture after CMV antigen stimulation. These receptors all stem from a human donor in good health (CMV status not recorded). Some clones in this sample may be carry-over from other donors' samples. The CDR3 runs from the conserved cysteine through the conserved F or W. Each record gives: D gene, clone size, V gene, J gene, CDR3 DNA, CDR3 protein. A D gene is named only where the DNA matches it firmly. Expanded clones are given a class, and other clones once, few, many or no size at all.

D gene: TRBD1; clone size: -; V gene: TRBV19; J gene: TRBJ2-5; CDR3 DNA: TGTGCCAGTAGTATAGATAAACCCGACAGGGTCGAGACCCAGTACTTC; CDR3 protein: CASSIDKPDRVETQYF
D gene: -; clone size: -; V gene: TRBV10-2; J gene: TRBJ2-3; CDR3 DNA: TGCGCCAGCAGTGAGTCACCGGGACTCAACCAGTATTTT; CDR3 protein: CASSESPGLNQYF
D gene: TRBD2; clone size: once; V gene: TRBV12-3/TRBV12-4; J gene: TRBJ2-5; CDR3 DNA: TGTGCCAGCAGTTTAGGTCGAGGGACTAGCGGGGGCCTCCAAGAGACCCAGTACTTC; CDR3 protein: CASSLGRGTSGGLQETQYF
D gene: -; clone size: few; V gene: TRBV18; J gene: TRBJ1-1; CDR3 DNA: TGTGCCAGCTCACCAGGAGATACGATAGAAGCTTTCTTT; CDR3 protein: CASSPGDTIEAFF
D gene: -; clone size: few; V gene: TRBV6-2/TRBV6-3; J gene: TRBJ1-2; CDR3 DNA: TGTGCCAGCGAACAGAAGTACTATGGCTACACCTTC; CDR3 protein: CASEQKYYGYTF
D gene: -; clone size: -; V gene: TRBV7-2; J gene: TRBJ2-7; CDR3 DNA: TGTGTCAGCAGCTTGGTCTACGAGCAGTACTTC; CDR3 protein: CVSSLVYEQYF
D gene: -; clone size: few; V gene: TRBV6-1; J gene: TRBJ2-2; CDR3 DNA: TGTGCCAGCAGTGAAGGCGTTTATAACGGGGAGCTGTTTTTT; CDR3 protein: CASSEGVYNGELFF
D gene: -; clone size: -; V gene: TRBV10-3; J gene: TRBJ2-7; CDR3 DNA: TGTGCCATCAGTGATACCAAGAACGAGCAGTACTTC; CDR3 protein: CAISDTKNEQYF
D gene: TRBD1; clone size: few; V gene: TRBV18; J gene: TRBJ1-2; CDR3 DNA: TGTGCCAGCTCACCTTCACCTTTGGGACAGGGGAAGGATGGCTACACCTTC; CDR3 protein: CASSPSPLGQGKDGYTF
D gene: -; clone size: few; V gene: TRBV27; J gene: TRBJ1-6; CDR3 DNA: TGTGCCAGCAGTCCCCCGAGAAGGATTAATTCACCCCTCCACTTT; CDR3 protein: CASSPPRRINSPLHF
D gene: TRBD1; clone size: once; V gene: TRBV7-6; J gene: TRBJ2-3; CDR3 DNA: TGTGCCAGCAGCCCTCCCTTGGACAGGGTGACTAGCACAGATACGCAGTATTTT; CDR3 protein: CASSPPLDRVTSTDTQYF
D gene: -; clone size: -; V gene: TRBV9; J gene: TRBJ1-5; CDR3 DNA: TGTGCCAGCAGCGTAACGGATAGCAATCAGCCCCAGCATTTT; CDR3 protein: CASSVTDSNQPQHF
D gene: TRBD2; clone size: many; V gene: TRBV6-1; J gene: TRBJ2-3; CDR3 DNA: TGTGCCAGCAGTGATCGGACTAGCAGCACAGATACGCAGTATTTT; CDR3 protein: CASSDRTSSTDTQYF
D gene: -; clone size: -; V gene: TRBV2; J gene: TRBJ1-2; CDR3 DNA: TGTGCCAGGCTGGCGGGGCAGGGGTTGAACTATGGCTACACCTTC; CDR3 protein: CARLAGQGLNYGYTF
D gene: TRBD1; clone size: -; V gene: TRBV5-4; J gene: TRBJ2-5; CDR3 DNA: TGTGCCAGCAGCTTGTCAGGCAGGGGGATGGAGACCCAGTACTTC; CDR3 protein: CASSLSGRGMETQYF
D gene: -; clone size: -; V gene: TRBV6-1; J gene: TRBJ2-2; CDR3 DNA: TGTGCCAGCAGTGAACTAGATTGGGGCGGGGAGCTGTTTTTT; CDR3 protein: CASSELDWGGELFF
D gene: -; clone size: few; V gene: TRBV29-1; J gene: TRBJ2-5; CDR3 DNA: TGCAGCGTTGAAGGGGCGGAATGGCAGGATGAGACCCAGTACTTC; CDR3 protein: CSVEGAEWQDETQYF
D gene: -; clone size: few; V gene: TRBV5-8; J gene: TRBJ2-1; CDR3 DNA: TGTGCCAGCAGCTTCGGGACAGAGCAGTTCTTC; CDR3 protein: CASSFGTEQFF
D gene: -; clone size: medium-sized; V gene: TRBV7-8; J gene: TRBJ1-3; CDR3 DNA: TGTGCCAGCAGCTTAGCAATGACTCTCTCTGGAAACACCATATATTTT; CDR3 protein: CASSLAMTLSGNTIYF
D gene: -; clone size: few; V gene: TRBV5-1; J gene: TRBJ2-3; CDR3 DNA: TGCGCCAGCAGCCCCCTCGAAAGGGATACGCAGTATTTT; CDR3 protein: CASSPLERDTQYF
D gene: TRBD1; clone size: -; V gene: TRBV9; J gene: TRBJ2-7; CDR3 DNA: TGTGCCAGCAGCCCCCCGGACAGGGTTTACGAGCAGTACTTC; CDR3 protein: CASSPPDRVYEQYF
D gene: -; clone size: -; V gene: TRBV7-9; J gene: TRBJ1-5; CDR3 DNA: TGTGCCAGCAGCGGACCCTGGGGGGATCAGCCCCAGCATTTT; CDR3 protein: CASSGPWGDQPQHF
D gene: TRBD1; clone size: -; V gene: TRBV27; J gene: TRBJ1-2; CDR3 DNA: TGTGCCAGCAGTCCCGGACAGGGGGGCGTCTATGGCTACACCTTC; CDR3 protein: CASSPGQGGVYGYTF
D gene: -; clone size: few; V gene: TRBV12-3/TRBV12-4; J gene: TRBJ1-5; CDR3 DNA: TGTGCCAGCAGTTTCGGGGGATCCCAGGAGCCCCAGCATTTT; CDR3 protein: CASSFGGSQEPQHF
D gene: TRBD1; clone size: few; V gene: TRBV15; J gene: TRBJ1-3; CDR3 DNA: TGTGCCACCAGCAGGGACAGGGCCGCAGGAAACACCATATATTTT; CDR3 protein: CATSRDRAAGNTIYF